Presented here are 28 T cell receptor beta chains from one specimen sequenced in a study of PD-1 blockade in classical Hodgkin lymphoma. Clones were sequenced by immunoSEQ multiplex PCR, and TCRdb holds only the in-frame ones, with some missing. The data show 90,000 to 130,000 clones, roughly nine tenths seen once. The patients all showed relapse after autologous stem cell transplantation, while their brentuximab vedotin exposure varied. Source: peripheral blood mononuclear cells (PBMCs), taken before the second cycle of nivolumab. These receptors were obtained from a human donor with classical Hodgkin lymphoma.

In this sample, this clone turned up a few times. This chain links TRBV7-9 with TRBJ1-2; 12 bases match TRBD1. Per germline, CDR1 SEHNR and CDR2 FQNEAQ (reference sequence). The ends lost 4 bases at V and 3 bases at J; junction bases unmatched: 9. There are 17 residues in the CDR3. The CDR3 spells CASSSSRDRGPYYGYTF. The DNA of the CDR3 is TGTGCCAGCAGCTCTTCCCGGGACAGGGGGCCGTACTATGGCTACACCTTC.

This chain connects TRBV18 to TRBJ1-4; D gene uncertain. The V end lost 2 bases, the J end lost 3 bases, and 10 bases lay between the germline ends. CDR1 KGHSH and CDR2 LQKENI come from the germline V gene. The CDR3 totals 15 residues. The CDR3 sequence: CASSPGPGANEKLFF. The CDR3 DNA is TGTGCCAGCTCACCAGGACCGGGCGCTAATGAAAAACTGTTTTTT.

J is TRBJ1-5 and V is TRBV28; weak D call: TRBD1 (5 bases). Germline-derived CDR1 and CDR2 are MDHEN and SYDVKM. The CDR3 extends over 13 amino acids. Trimming stripped 5 bases from V and 3 bases from J, with 8 bases between. The CDR3 reads CASSGGFNQPQHF. CDR3 bases: TGTGCCAGCAGTGGGGGTTTCAATCAGCCCCAGCATTTT.

The CDR3 is CASSQVNLRGHYEQFF. The DNA of the CDR3 is TGCGCCAGCAGCCAAGTCAATCTACGAGGGCACTATGAGCAGTTCTTC. The chain has TRBV4-1 and TRBJ2-1, with D possibly TRBD2 on 5 matching bases. This CDR3 comprises 16 residues. Germline V lookup: CDR1 MGHRA, CDR2 YSYEKL. V lost 1 base and J lost 8, with 18 bases in between.

The J gene is TRBJ2-3, the V gene TRBV5-6; TRBD2 might be the D (6 bases). The germline gives CDR1 SGHDT, CDR2 YYEEEE. V gave up 4 bases and J gave up 0 bases, with 15 bases separating them. CDR3 length: 16 residues. CDR3 residues: CASSLIGLASTDTQYF. The CDR3 DNA sequence: TGTGCCAGCAGCCTCATTGGCCTAGCGAGCACAGATACGCAGTATTTT.

Details on this clone: A read error may account for a junction end that differs from germline. The CDR3 region is CASSPQITGSSGNTIYF. DNA of the CDR3: TGTGCCAGCTCCCCACAGATCACAGGGTCCTCTGGAAACACCATATATTTT. The J gene is TRBJ1-3, the V gene TRBV18, with a weak D call TRBD1 (6 bases). The CDR3 is 17 amino acids. Germline assignment: CDR1 KGHSH and CDR2 LQKENI.

This clone was seen only once. The chain has TRBV20-1 and TRBJ1-1, with D unclear. CDR3 length: 11 amino acids. V was pared by 5 bases and J by 1 base, with 5 bases between. Germline V CDR1 and CDR2: DFQATT, SNEGSKA (reference sequence). This CDR3 is CSARRNTEAFF. For the CDR3, the DNA is TGCAGTGCTCGGAGGAACACTGAAGCTTTCTTT.

This chain joins TRBV10-1 and TRBJ1-5, with TRBD1 as a possible D gene (6 bases). Trimming took 9 bases from V and 4 from J, leaving 16 bases between them. The CDR3 is 14 amino acids. Germline V gives CDR1 WNHNN, CDR2 SYGVQD (reference sequence). The CDR3 sequence: CASTTGTRNQPQHF. CDR3 DNA: TGCGCCAGTACCACCGGGACAAGGAATCAGCCCCAGCATTTT.

This clone was counted once. The V and J genes are TRBV19 and TRBJ2-3; 12 nucleotides line up with TRBD2. Germline V lookup: CDR1 LNHDA, CDR2 SQIVND (reference sequence). The V and J ends lost 0 bases and 4 bases, in that order; junction bases with no gene match: 8. The CDR3 consists of 18 residues. CDR3 loop: CASSIEATSGSVADTQYF. CDR3 sequence (DNA): TGTGCCAGTAGTATAGAGGCGACTAGCGGGAGTGTGGCAGATACGCAGTATTTT. The whole variable domain, remainder taken from reference TRBV19 and TRBJ2-3, is DGGITQSPKYLFRKEGQNVTLSCEQNLNHDAMYWYRQDPGQGLRLIYYSQIVNDFQKGDIAEGYSVSREKKESFPLTVTSAQKNPTAFYLCASSIEATSGSVADTQYFGPGTRLTVL.

This sequence joins TRBV28 and TRBJ2-5; maybe TRBD2 (6 bases). CDR3 size: 13 residues. Trimming took off 4 bases at V and 3 bases at J, with 9 bases between the two ends. CDR1 is MDHEN and CDR2 is SYDVKM in the germline V gene. The DNA of the CDR3 is TGTGCCAGCAGTTCCCCTAGCGAAGAGACCCAGTACTTC. Amino acids: CASSSPSEETQYF.

The CDR3 DNA follows: TGTGCCACCCAGACGGTGGTTTCAGATACGCAGTATTTT. Its protein is CATQTVVSDTQYF. The chain joins TRBV15 to TRBJ2-3; no definite D call. The germline V gene has CDR1 LNHNV and CDR2 YYDKDF (reference sequence). The CDR3 is 13 residues long. V gave up 8 bases and J gave up 4 bases, with 13 bases separating them.

The CDR3, as DNA: TGTGCCAGCAGCCACATAACTAGAAGCACAGATACGCAGTATTTT. This codes for CASSHITRSTDTQYF. The chain employs TRBV14 and TRBJ2-3; D is perhaps TRBD2 (5 bases). The CDR3 has 15 amino acids. The V gene lost 3 bases and the J gene lost 0 bases, with 10 bases spanning the gap. The germline gives CDR1 SGHDN, CDR2 FVKESK.

The rearrangement links TRBV14 to TRBJ2-3, with TRBD2 identical over 9 bases. J was trimmed by 3 bases and V by 0 bases; bases with no gene match: 7. This CDR3 is 17 amino acids long. Germline CDR1 and CDR2: SGHDN and FVKESK. For the CDR3, the DNA is TGTGCCAGCAGCCAAGAGTATCTAGCGGGGAGAACAGATACGCAGTATTTT. This encodes CASSQEYLAGRTDTQYF.

The chain has TRBV4-2 and TRBJ2-7, with D perhaps matching TRBD2 (6 bases). Germline CDR1 is LGHNA and CDR2 is YNFKEQ. V was pared by 0 bases and J by 3 bases, with 15 bases between. This CDR3 has 16 amino acids. In DNA form, the CDR3 reads TGTGCCAGCAGCCAAGAGCCCCGGGACTCCATCTACGAGCAGTACTTC. It encodes CASSQEPRDSIYEQYF.

The gene calls are TRBV6-5 and TRBJ1-2, with D tentatively TRBD1 (6 bases). The CDR3 totals 14 residues. Germline V gene data show CDR1 as MNHEY and CDR2 as SVGAGI. Trimming took off 7 bases at V and 0 bases at J, with 12 bases between the two ends. As DNA, the CDR3 is TGTGCCAGCACCCGGACAGCAGCTAACTATGGCTACACCTTC. It encodes CASTRTAANYGYTF.

The rearrangement uses TRBV21-1 and TRBJ2-3; the D call in the table, TRBD1, was not verified against the DNA. TRBV21-1 is a recognized pseudogene. The CDR3 runs 15 residues. In DNA form, the CDR3 reads TGTGCCAGCAGGAACGTCGGGACAGGGGGCGATACGCAGTATTTT. It is translated as CASRNVGTGGDTQYF.

The rearrangement uses TRBV7-9 and TRBJ1-1, with D unresolved. This CDR3 has 13 residues. Germline lookup yields CDR1 SEHNR and CDR2 FQNEAQ (reference sequence). V was cut by 5 bases and J by 4 bases, with 11 bases left in between. In DNA form, the CDR3 reads TGTGCCAGCAGCACCGGGAGGGTCACTGAAGCTTTCTTT. Encoded protein: CASSTGRVTEAFF.

This clone appeared a single time. The DNA of the CDR3 is TGCGCCAGCAGTAAACTTAGCGGGAGGGCGAAAGGTTCGGAGGAGACCCAGTACTTC. As protein: CASSKLSGRAKGSEETQYF. The V and J genes are TRBV5-1 and TRBJ2-5; TRBD2 matches at 11 bases. The junction had 20 bases not matched to a gene; V was cut back by 5 bases and J by 5 bases. The CDR3 covers 19 residues. Germline assignment: CDR1 SGHRS and CDR2 YFSETQ.

V is TRBV19 and J is TRBJ2-7; D perhaps matches TRBD1 (5 bases). This CDR3 is 13 amino acids long. Per germline, CDR1 LNHDA and CDR2 SQIVND (reference sequence). The germline V and J ends were trimmed by 3 bases and 2 bases, with 8 bases remaining between them. CDR3 residues: CASSILDTYEQYF. The DNA of the CDR3 is TGTGCCAGTAGTATCCTGGACACCTACGAGCAGTACTTC.

V is TRBV15 and J is TRBJ2-1; D gene ambiguous. This CDR3 has 14 amino acids. V was cut by 0 bases and J by 2 bases, with 5 bases left in between. Looked up from germline, CDR1 is LNHNV and CDR2 is YYDKDF (reference sequence). The CDR3 loop reads CATSRDVAYNEQFF. For the CDR3, the DNA is TGTGCCACCAGCAGAGATGTGGCCTACAATGAGCAGTTCTTC.

The chain links TRBV11-2 to TRBJ2-7, with D unclear. The ends were cut back, 5 bases at V and 3 bases at J, with 5 bases in the middle. The CDR3 loop spans 11 amino acids. The germline V gene has CDR1 SGHAT and CDR2 FQNNGV. This CDR3 is CASSPHYEQYF. The CDR3 DNA sequence: TGTGCCAGCAGCCCACACTACGAGCAGTACTTC.

V and J are TRBV18 and TRBJ2-4, with TRBD2 matching 9 bases. V was clipped by 2 bases and J by 3 bases; unmatched bases: 14. This CDR3 spans 19 amino acids. Germline V gene data show CDR1 as KGHSH and CDR2 as LQKENI. CDR3 DNA sequence: TGTGCCAGCTCACCAGATCCTTATTCGCGGGAGGGAAGCAAAAACATTCAGTACTTC. Its translation: CASSPDPYSREGSKNIQYF.

V is TRBV19 and J is TRBJ1-1; TRBD1 is a possible D gene (5 bases). V lost 5 bases and J lost 1, with 17 bases in between. Germline assignment: CDR1 LNHDA and CDR2 SQIVND (reference sequence). The CDR3 consists of 16 residues. The CDR3 DNA reads as TGTGCCAGTAGTGACCCTCCGGGACGGTGGAACACTGAAGCTTTCTTT. As protein: CASSDPPGRWNTEAFF.

The chain employs TRBV7-9 and TRBJ2-1; the D is unclear. The germline CDR1 and CDR2 sequences are SEHNR and FQNEAQ (reference sequence). This CDR3 contains 11 residues. The V end lost 3 bases, the J end lost 7 bases, and 4 bases lay between the germline ends. The CDR3 DNA sequence: TGTGCCAGCAGCTTTGAAAATGAGCAGTTCTTC. Translated: CASSFENEQFF.

This sequence joins TRBV6-1 and TRBJ2-4; D is unclear. The germline CDR1 and CDR2 sequences are MNHNS and SASEGT. This CDR3 is built from 16 residues. Deletions cut 0 bases from V and 0 bases from J, with 9 bases between. This CDR3 reads CASSEASVVAKNIQYF. The CDR3 region has the DNA TGTGCCAGCAGTGAAGCATCGGTCGTAGCCAAAAACATTCAGTACTTC.

The rearrangement uses TRBV5-4 and TRBJ2-1; 15 bases match TRBD2. J lost 8 bases, V lost 4 bases, and 4 bases had no gene match. This CDR3 comprises 15 residues. Germline V lookup: CDR1 SGHNT, CDR2 YYREEE (reference sequence). The DNA of the CDR3 is TGTGCCAGCAGCCCGGGACTAGCGGGAGGCGATGAGCAGTTCTTC. This gives the protein CASSPGLAGGDEQFF.

The V gene is TRBV4-1, the J gene TRBJ1-5; D remains ambiguous. Trimming shortened V by 0 bases and J by 3 bases, and 9 bases separated the two germline ends. The CDR3 spans 15 residues. The V gene's germline CDR1 is MGHRA and CDR2 YSYEKL. The CDR3 bases are TGCGCCAGCAGCCAAGATACCAGCCTCAATCAGCCCCAGCATTTT. Encoded protein: CASSQDTSLNQPQHF.

This chain uses TRBV6-5 with TRBJ1-5; D might be TRBD1 (5 bases). Trimming took 11 bases from V and 4 from J, leaving 18 bases between them. CDR1 and CDR2 from the germline V gene are MNHEY and SVGAGI. This CDR3 has 14 amino acids. The CDR3 spells CAGVHGRVNQPQHF. CDR3 bases: TGTGCCGGTGTCCATGGCAGGGTAAATCAGCCCCAGCATTTT.